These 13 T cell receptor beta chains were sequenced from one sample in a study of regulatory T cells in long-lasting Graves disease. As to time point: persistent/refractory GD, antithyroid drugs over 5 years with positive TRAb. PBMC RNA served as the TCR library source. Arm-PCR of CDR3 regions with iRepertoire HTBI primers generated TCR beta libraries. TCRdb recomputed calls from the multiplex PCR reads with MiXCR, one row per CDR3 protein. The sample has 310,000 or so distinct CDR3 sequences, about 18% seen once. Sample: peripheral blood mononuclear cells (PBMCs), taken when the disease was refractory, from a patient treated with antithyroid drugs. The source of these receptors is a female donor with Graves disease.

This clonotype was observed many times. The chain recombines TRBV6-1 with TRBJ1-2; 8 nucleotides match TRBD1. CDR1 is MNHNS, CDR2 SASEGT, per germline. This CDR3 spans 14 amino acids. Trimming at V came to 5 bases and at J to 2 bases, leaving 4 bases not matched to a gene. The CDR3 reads CASSPTGGNYGYTF. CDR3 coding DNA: TGTGCCAGCAGTCCTACAGGGGGAAACTATGGCTACACCTTC.

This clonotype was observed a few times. In DNA, the CDR3 is TGCGCCAGCAGCTTGGACGATACGCAGTATTTT. Translating it yields CASSLDDTQYF. The chain has TRBV5-1 and TRBJ2-3, with unresolved D. CDR1 is SGHRS, CDR2 YFSETQ, per germline. The CDR3 totals 11 residues. The V and J ends lost 0 bases and 6 bases respectively, with 2 bases between them.

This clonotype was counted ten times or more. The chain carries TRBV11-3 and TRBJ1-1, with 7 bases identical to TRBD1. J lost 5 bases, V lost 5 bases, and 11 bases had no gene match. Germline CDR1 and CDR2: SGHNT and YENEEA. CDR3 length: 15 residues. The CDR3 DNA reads TGTGCCAGCAGCACAAGACAGGGAGCGAATACTGAAGCTTTCTTT. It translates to CASSTRQGANTEAFF.

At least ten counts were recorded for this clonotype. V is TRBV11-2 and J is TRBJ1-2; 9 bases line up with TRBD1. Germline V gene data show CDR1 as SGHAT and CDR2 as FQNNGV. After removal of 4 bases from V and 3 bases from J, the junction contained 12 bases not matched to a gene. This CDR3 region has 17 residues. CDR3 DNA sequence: TGTGCCAGCAGCTCGAAATACAGGGGGCCTAAATACTATGGCTACACCTTC. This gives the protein CASSSKYRGPKYYGYTF.

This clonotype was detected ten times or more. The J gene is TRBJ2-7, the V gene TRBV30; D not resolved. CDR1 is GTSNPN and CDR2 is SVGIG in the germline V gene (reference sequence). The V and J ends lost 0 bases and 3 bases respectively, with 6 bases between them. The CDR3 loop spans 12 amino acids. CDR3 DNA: TGTGCCTGGAGTGTACGTAGCTACGAGCAGTACTTC. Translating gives CAWSVRSYEQYF.

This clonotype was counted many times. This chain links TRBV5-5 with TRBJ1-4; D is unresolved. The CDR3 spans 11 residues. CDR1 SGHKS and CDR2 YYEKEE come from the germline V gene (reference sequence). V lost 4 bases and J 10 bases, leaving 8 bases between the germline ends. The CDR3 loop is CASSIDAKLFF. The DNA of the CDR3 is TGTGCCAGCAGCATAGATGCAAAACTGTTTTTT.

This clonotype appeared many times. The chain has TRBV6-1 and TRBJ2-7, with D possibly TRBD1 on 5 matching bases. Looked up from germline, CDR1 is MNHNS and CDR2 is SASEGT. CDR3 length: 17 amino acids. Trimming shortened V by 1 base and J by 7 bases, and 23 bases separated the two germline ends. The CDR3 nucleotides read TGTGCCAGCAGTGAAGTGGGGATCCAGGGTCGCGCGCGGGAGCAGTACTTC. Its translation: CASSEVGIQGRAREQYF.

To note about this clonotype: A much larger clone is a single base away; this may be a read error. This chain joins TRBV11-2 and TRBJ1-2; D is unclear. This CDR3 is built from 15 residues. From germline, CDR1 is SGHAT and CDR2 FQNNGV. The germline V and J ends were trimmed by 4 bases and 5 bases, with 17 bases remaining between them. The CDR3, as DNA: TGTGCCAGCAGCTCAGCCCCAGGACCCGAGTATGGCTACACCTTC. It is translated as CASSSAPGPEYGYTF. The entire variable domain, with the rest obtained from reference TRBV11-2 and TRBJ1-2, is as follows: EAGVAQSPRYKIIEKRQSVAFWCNPISGHATLYWYQQILGQGPKLLIQFQNNGVVDDSQLPKDRFSAERLKGVDSTLKIQPAKLEDSAVYLCASSSAPGPEYGYTFGSGTRLTVV.

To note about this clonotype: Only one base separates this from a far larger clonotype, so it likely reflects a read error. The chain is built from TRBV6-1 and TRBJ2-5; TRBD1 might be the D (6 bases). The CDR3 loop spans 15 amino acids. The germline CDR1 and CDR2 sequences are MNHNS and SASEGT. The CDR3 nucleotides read TGTGCCAGCAGCCCTAAGGGGGAGAGCCAAGAGACCCAGAACTTC. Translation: CASSPKGESQETQNF.

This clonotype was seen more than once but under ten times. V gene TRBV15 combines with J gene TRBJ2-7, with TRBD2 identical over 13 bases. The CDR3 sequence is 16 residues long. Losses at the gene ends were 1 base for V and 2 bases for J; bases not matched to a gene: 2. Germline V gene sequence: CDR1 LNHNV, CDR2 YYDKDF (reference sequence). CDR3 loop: CATSRGTSGGPYEQYF. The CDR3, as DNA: TGTGCCACCAGCAGAGGGACTAGCGGGGGTCCCTACGAGCAGTACTTC.

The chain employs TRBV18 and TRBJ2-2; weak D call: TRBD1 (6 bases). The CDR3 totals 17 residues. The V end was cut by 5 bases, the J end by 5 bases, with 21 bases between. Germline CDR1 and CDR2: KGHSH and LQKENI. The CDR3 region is CASSMRQGHPNTGELFF. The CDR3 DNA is TGTGCCAGCTCAATGCGCCAGGGACACCCTAATACCGGGGAGCTGTTTTTT.

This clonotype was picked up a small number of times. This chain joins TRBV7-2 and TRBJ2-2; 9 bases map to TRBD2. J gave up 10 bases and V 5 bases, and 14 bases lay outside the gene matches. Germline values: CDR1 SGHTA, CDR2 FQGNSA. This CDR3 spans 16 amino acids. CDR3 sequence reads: CASSGRLAENGQELFF. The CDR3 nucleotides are TGTGCCAGCAGCGGCCGACTAGCGGAAAACGGGCAGGAGCTGTTTTTT.

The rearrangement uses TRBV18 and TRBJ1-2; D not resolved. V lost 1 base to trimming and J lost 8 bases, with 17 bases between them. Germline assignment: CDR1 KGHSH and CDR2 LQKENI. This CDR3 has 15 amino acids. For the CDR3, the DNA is TGTGCCAGCTCACCACTCTCGGCCTGGATCGAAGGCTACACCTTC. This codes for CASSPLSAWIEGYTF.